The 2 T cell receptor beta chains listed next were all sequenced from one sample in a study of cytomegalovirus exposure and HLA in healthy donors. Primers for the PCR totalled 60 Vbeta and 13 Jbeta. Sequencing used immunoSEQ multiplex PCR; TCRdb keeps in-frame clones, though not all of them. The table includes approximately 100,000 clones, 76% detected once. The source material was PBMCs. The receptor source for this set is a woman in her thirties or forties in good health and CMV-seropositive.

CDR3 amino acids: CASSHQRGPGDEQFF. Written as DNA, the CDR3 is TGCGCCAGCAGCCACCAGCGGGGCCCAGGGGATGAGCAGTTCTTC. The rearrangement links TRBV5-1 to TRBJ2-1, with TRBD2 as a possible D gene (7 bases). Trimming removed 4 bases at V and 8 bases at J, with 19 bases between. From germline, CDR1 is SGHRS and CDR2 YFSETQ. This CDR3 spans 15 amino acids.

J is TRBJ1-5 and V is TRBV6-1, with D possibly matching TRBD1 (5 bases). CDR1 MNHNS and CDR2 SASEGT come from the germline V gene. V dropped 3 bases and J dropped 0 bases, with 12 bases sitting between them. The CDR3 loop spans 16 amino acids. The CDR3 nucleotides read TGTGCCAGCAGTGAGGCCAGGGTCTATAGCAATCAGCCCCAGCATTTT. Its protein product is CASSEARVYSNQPQHF.